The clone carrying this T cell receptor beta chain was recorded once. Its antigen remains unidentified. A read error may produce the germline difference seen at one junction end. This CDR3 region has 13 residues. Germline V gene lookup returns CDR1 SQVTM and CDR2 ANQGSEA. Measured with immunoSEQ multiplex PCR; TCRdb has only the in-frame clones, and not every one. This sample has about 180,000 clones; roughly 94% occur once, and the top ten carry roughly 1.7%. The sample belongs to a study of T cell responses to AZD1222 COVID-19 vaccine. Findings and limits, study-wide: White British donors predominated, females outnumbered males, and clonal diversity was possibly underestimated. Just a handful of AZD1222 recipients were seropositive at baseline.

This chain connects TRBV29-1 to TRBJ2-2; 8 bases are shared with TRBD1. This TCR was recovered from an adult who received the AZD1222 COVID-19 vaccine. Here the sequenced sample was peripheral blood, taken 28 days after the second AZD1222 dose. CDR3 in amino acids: CSPASGGPRGAVF. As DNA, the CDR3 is TGCAGCCCCGCGTCAGGGGGCCCCCGGGGAGCTGTTTTT.